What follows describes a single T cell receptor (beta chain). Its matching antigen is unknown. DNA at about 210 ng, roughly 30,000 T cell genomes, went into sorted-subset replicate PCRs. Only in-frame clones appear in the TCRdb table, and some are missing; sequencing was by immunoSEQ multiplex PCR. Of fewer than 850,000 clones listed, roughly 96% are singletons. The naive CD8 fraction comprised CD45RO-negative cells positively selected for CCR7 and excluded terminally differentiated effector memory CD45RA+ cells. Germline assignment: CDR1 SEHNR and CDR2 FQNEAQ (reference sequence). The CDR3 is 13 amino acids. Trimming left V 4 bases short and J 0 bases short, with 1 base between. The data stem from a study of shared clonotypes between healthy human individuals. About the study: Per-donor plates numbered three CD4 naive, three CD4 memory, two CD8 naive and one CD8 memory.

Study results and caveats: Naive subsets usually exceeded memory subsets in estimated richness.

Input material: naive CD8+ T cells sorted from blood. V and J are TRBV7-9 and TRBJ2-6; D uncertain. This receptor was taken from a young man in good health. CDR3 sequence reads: CASSSSGANVLTF. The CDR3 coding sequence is TGTGCCAGCAGCTCCTCTGGGGCCAACGTCCTGACTTTC.